One and the same sample provided the 3 T cell receptor beta chains below, sequenced in a study of blood T cell repertoires in COVID-19. Assay: immunoSEQ multiplex PCR; the TCRdb copy retains only in-frame clones and omits some. The table records about 140,000 clones, approximately 89% of them present only once. The sample comprised peripheral blood. These receptors were collected from a human donor in a cohort sampled during active COVID-19.

The V call is TRBV3-1 (or the pseudogene TRBV3-2), the J call TRBJ1-2; 9 bases agree with TRBD1. This CDR3 has 17 residues. Germline CDR1 reads LGHDT; CDR2 reads YNNKEL (reference sequence). V lost 4 bases, J lost 0 bases, and 9 bases stayed unmatched. For the CDR3, the DNA is TGTGCCAGCAGCCTAGGGACAGGGAATCTCGCTAACTATGGCTACACCTTC. Its translation: CASSLGTGNLANYGYTF.

V and J are TRBV27 and TRBJ1-6; 9 nucleotides agree with TRBD1. The CDR3 is 19 amino acids. From germline, CDR1 is MNHEY and CDR2 SMNVEV (reference sequence). V was clipped by 5 bases and J by 0 bases; unmatched bases: 11. This CDR3 reads CASSRKGQGIGSYNSPLHF. The CDR3 DNA reads TGTGCCAGCAGTCGTAAGGGACAGGGAATAGGCTCCTATAATTCACCCCTCCACTTT.

The chain recombines TRBV2 with TRBJ2-5; 10 positions match TRBD1. CDR1 SNHLY and CDR2 FYNNEI come from the germline V gene. The CDR3 spans 14 residues. V dropped 6 bases and J dropped 1; count of bases not matched to a gene: 2. As DNA, the CDR3 is TGTGCCAGCAGGCGGACAGGGGGCCAAGAGACCCAGTACTTC. The encoded protein is CASRRTGGQETQYF.